This T cell receptor beta chain was retrieved from a study of blood T cell repertoires in COVID-19. Clones were read by immunoSEQ multiplex PCR, and TCRdb kept only the in-frame ones, dropping some. The profile shows about 120,000 clones, under 80% of them singletons. With V trimmed by 5 bases and J by 0 bases, 8 bases remained unmatched. CDR3 size: 18 residues. In germline, CDR1 is SGHTA, CDR2 FQGNSA. The sequenced material came from peripheral blood. The TCR originated in a man aged 65 to 79 with acute or convalescent COVID-19. The genes are TRBV7-2 and TRBJ2-1; 12 bases are shared with TRBD2. The chain's CDR3 is CASSPGLAGVSSYNEQFF. CDR3 DNA sequence: TGTGCCAGCAGCCCGGGACTAGCGGGCGTCAGCTCCTACAATGAGCAGTTCTTC.